This T cell receptor beta chain emerged from a study of T cell responses to AZD1222 COVID-19 vaccine. The V gene's germline CDR1 is SGHNT and CDR2 YYREEE (reference sequence). With 4 bases removed from V and 1 base from J, the gap between germline ends came to 15 bases. There are 16 residues in the CDR3. Generated by immunoSEQ multiplex PCR, the TCRdb table keeps only in-frame clones and is missing some. This table has 60,000 to 85,000 clones, around three quarters appearing once. Study observations and caveats: Clonal diversity may have been underestimated, and the donors were mostly white British, with more females than males.

As to this clone: The antigen is undetermined.

Here the sequenced sample was peripheral blood, taken 28 days after the second dose of the MenACWY control vaccine. V usage is TRBV5-4 and J usage is TRBJ2-1; either TRBD1 or TRBD2 may fit D (5 bases each). This sequence originates from an adult who received the MenACWY meningococcal vaccine as a control. CDR3 residues: CASSGGGAISYNEQFF. The CDR3 DNA reads TGTGCCAGCAGCGGGGGTGGGGCAATTTCCTACAATGAGCAGTTCTTC.